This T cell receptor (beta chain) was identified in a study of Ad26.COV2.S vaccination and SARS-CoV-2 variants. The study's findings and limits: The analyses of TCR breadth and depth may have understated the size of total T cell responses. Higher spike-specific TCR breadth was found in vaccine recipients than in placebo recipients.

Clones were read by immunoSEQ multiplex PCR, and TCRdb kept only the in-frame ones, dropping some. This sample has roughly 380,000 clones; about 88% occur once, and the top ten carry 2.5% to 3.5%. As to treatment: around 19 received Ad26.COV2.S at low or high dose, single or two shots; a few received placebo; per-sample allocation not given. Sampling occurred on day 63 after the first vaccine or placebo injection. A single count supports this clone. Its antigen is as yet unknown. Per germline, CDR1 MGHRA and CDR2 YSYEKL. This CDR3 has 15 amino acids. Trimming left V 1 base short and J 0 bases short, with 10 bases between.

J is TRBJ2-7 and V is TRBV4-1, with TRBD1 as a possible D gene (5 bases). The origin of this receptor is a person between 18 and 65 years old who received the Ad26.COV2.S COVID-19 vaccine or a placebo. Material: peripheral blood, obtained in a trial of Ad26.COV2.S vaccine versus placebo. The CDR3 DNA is TGCGCCAGCAGCCAAGGCAGGGTTCCCTCCTACGAGCAGTACTTC. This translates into CASSQGRVPSYEQYF.